This T cell receptor (beta chain) was captured by sequencing in a study of T cells in Graves' hyperthyroidism and ophthalmopathy. Study findings and constraints: The authors' 13 V-J model separated ophthalmopathy from stable hyperthyroidism. Expanded thyroid clonotypes (above 0.001) were mostly also found in blood.

Researchers took RNA transcripts and amplified the TCR beta CDR3 regions from them. The primer set for the first-round RT-PCR of the TCR CDR3 was HTBI. One entry per CDR3 protein, called by TCRdb with MiXCR from the multiplex PCR reads. Among around 580,000 distinct CDR3 sequences listed, around 17% were seen once. Absent ophthalmopathy progression within 18 months defined stable Graves' hyperthyroidism. V shed 5 bases and J 5 bases; nucleotides not matched to a gene: 11. The germline CDR1 and CDR2 sequences are SEHNR and FQNEAQ (reference sequence). This CDR3 is built from 16 residues. This clonotype was found a few times. The target antigen is unknown.

V is TRBV7-9 and J is TRBJ2-2; 7 positions match TRBD2. Sequencing was done on a sample of blood. This receptor was obtained from a woman under 30 with Graves' hyperthyroidism. The CDR3 DNA reads TGTGCCAGCAGCACAATGGCGGGAGAGCGGACCGGGGAGCTGTTTTTT. Its translation: CASSTMAGERTGELFF.